One sample yielded the 21 T cell receptor beta chains listed below, sequenced in a study of radiation and T cells in renal cell carcinoma. Time point described: blood 2 weeks post-SBRT. Treatment meaning: 15 Gy SBRT to primary tumor, nephrectomy 4 weeks later. The protocol was immunoSEQ multiplex PCR, while the TCRdb copy is restricted to in-frame clones and leaves out a portion. The table shows about 130,000 clones, with over 75% occurring only once. The specimen was blood, collected from a patient whose treatment included radiotherapy and nephrectomy. Receptors originate from a man in his forties or fifties with renal cell carcinoma.

The rearrangement joins TRBV5-1 to TRBJ2-6; 9 nucleotides agree with TRBD1. The germline CDR1 and CDR2 sequences are SGHRS and YFSETQ. V shed 2 bases and J 7 bases; nucleotides not matched to a gene: 13. CDR3 length equals 18 residues. The DNA of the CDR3 is TGCGCCAGCAGCTTCACTCGGTATGGGACAGGGAACGCCAACGTCCTGACTTTC. It translates to CASSFTRYGTGNANVLTF.

This rearrangement joins TRBV30 to TRBJ2-7, with TRBD1 matching 8 bases. The CDR3 length is 13 residues. V was pared by 1 base and J by 9 bases, with 8 bases of the junction left unmatched. The germline gives CDR1 GTSNPN, CDR2 SVGIG (reference sequence). In DNA, the CDR3 is TGTGCCTGGAGTGCAAGGACAGGGTCCGTGCAGTACTTC. Translation gives CAWSARTGSVQYF.

The J gene is TRBJ2-3, the V gene TRBV7-2; TRBD1 aligns across 7 bases. Germline values: CDR1 SGHTA, CDR2 FQGNSA. The CDR3 runs 15 residues. Losses at the gene ends were 5 bases for V and 4 bases for J; bases not matched to a gene: 9. CDR3 DNA: TGTGCCAGCAGCCCAACCGCCCAGGGGGCAGATACGCAGTATTTT. Its protein is CASSPTAQGADTQYF. The variable domain in full, completed from reference TRBV7-2 and TRBJ2-3, reads GAGVSQSPSNKVTEKGKDVELRCDPISGHTALYWYRQSLGQGLEFLIYFQGNSAPDKSGLPSDRFSAERTGGSVSTLTIQRTQQEDSAVYLCASSPTAQGADTQYFGPGTRLTVL.

About this clone itself: The junction shows a germline mismatch at one end, possibly a read error. The rearrangement links TRBV4-1 to TRBJ1-4, with TRBD1 matching over 9 bases. The CDR3 runs 15 residues. Germline V CDR1 and CDR2: MGHRA, YSYEKL. The CDR3 region has the DNA TGCGCCAGCAGCCCCCGGGACAGGGAATACGGGAAACTCTTTTTT. Translating gives CASSPRDREYGKLFF.

The chain uses TRBV29-1 and TRBJ2-2; 10 nucleotides match TRBD1. V gave up 4 bases and J gave up 0 bases; unmatched junction bases: 8. This CDR3 is 17 amino acids long. CDR1 is SQVTM and CDR2 is ANQGSEA in the germline V gene. Here the CDR3 DNA reads TGCAGCGTTGGACAGGGGGCCTACAGGCCGAACACCGGGGAGCTGTTTTTT. The encoded protein is CSVGQGAYRPNTGELFF.

This clone was observed a few times. The gene calls are TRBV5-4 and TRBJ1-1, with D perhaps matching TRBD1 (5 bases). Between the trimmed V and J ends, which lost 8 bases and 5 bases, there was a span of 19 bases. Looked up from germline, CDR1 is SGHNT and CDR2 is YYREEE (reference sequence). The CDR3 sequence is 14 residues long. The CDR3 is CASLIQGSRTEAFF. CDR3 DNA: TGTGCCAGTCTAATCCAGGGATCAAGAACTGAAGCTTTCTTT.

This clone was detected once. The rearrangement uses TRBV18 and TRBJ2-5; perhaps D is TRBD1 or TRBD2 (6 bases each). This CDR3 contains 13 residues. Germline-derived CDR1 and CDR2 are KGHSH and LQKENI. V was cut by 2 bases and J by 5 bases, with 9 bases left in between. In nucleotides, the CDR3 is TGTGCCAGCTCACCAGTAGGGGGGGAGACCCAGTACTTC. It yields the protein CASSPVGGETQYF.

This clone was seen a handful of times. V usage is TRBV27 and J usage is TRBJ1-6, with D possibly being TRBD1 (5 bases). Germline CDR1 MNHEY, CDR2 SMNVEV (reference sequence). This CDR3 region has 13 residues. V shed 6 bases and J shed 7 bases, with 10 bases lying between them. Here the CDR3 DNA reads TGTGCCAGCAGCTCCCCAGGGAATTCACCCCTCCACTTT. Residues: CASSSPGNSPLHF.

The rearrangement joins TRBV30 to TRBJ1-1; 7 bases align to TRBD1. The CDR3 contains 13 residues. Germline values: CDR1 GTSNPN, CDR2 SVGIG (reference sequence). The trim removed 4 bases at V and 4 bases at J, leaving 6 bases unmatched. CDR3 DNA sequence: TGTGCCTGGAACAGGGGAGGGGGCACTGAAGCTTTCTTT. Translating it yields CAWNRGGGTEAFF. The full variable domain, in which reference TRBV30 and TRBJ1-1 provide the parts outside the CDR3, is SQTIHQWPATLVQPVGSPLSLECTVEGTSNPNLYWYRQAAGRGLQLLFYSVGIGQISSEVPQNLSASRPQDRQFILSSKKLLLSDSGFYLCAWNRGGGTEAFFGQGTRLTVV.

The table lists this clone with a count of one. This chain links TRBV6-1 with TRBJ1-1; maybe TRBD1 (6 bases). The length of the CDR3 is 15 residues. Germline V gene data show CDR1 as MNHNS and CDR2 as SASEGT. V lost 2 bases and J 4 bases, leaving 14 bases between the germline ends. CDR3: CASSEHFGGRTEAFF. CDR3 nucleotide sequence: TGTGCCAGCAGTGAACATTTCGGGGGGCGCACTGAAGCTTTCTTT.

The rearrangement links TRBV28 to TRBJ2-2, with D possibly TRBD2 on 6 matching bases. The CDR3 contains 16 residues. The V end was cut by 8 bases, the J end by 7 bases, with 23 bases between. Looked up from germline, CDR1 is MDHEN and CDR2 is SYDVKM. CDR3 sequence (DNA): TGTGCCAGCGGAATCCTTTGGAGGGGCGCTTTCGGGGAGCTGTTTTTT. It codes for CASGILWRGAFGELFF.

This sequence joins TRBV2 and TRBJ2-5; 11 bases map to TRBD2. Germline V gene sequence: CDR1 SNHLY, CDR2 FYNNEI. V was pared by 6 bases and J by 5 bases, with 5 bases of the junction left unmatched. This CDR3 is built from 14 residues. CDR3 in DNA: TGTGCCAGCAGCGTCGTAGCGGGGGGGGAGACCCAGTACTTC. Its protein is CASSVVAGGETQYF.

The V call is TRBV14, the J call TRBJ1-1, with D perhaps TRBD1 (5 bases). This CDR3 is built from 23 residues. Germline CDR1 reads SGHDN; CDR2 reads FVKESK. Trimming pared 0 bases from V and 6 bases from J, leaving 38 bases between. Here the CDR3 reads CASSQDNRTHAHDAPDRNPEAFF. Written as DNA, the CDR3 is TGTGCCAGCAGCCAAGATAATCGGACACACGCCCACGATGCCCCCGATAGAAATCCTGAAGCTTTCTTT.

This clone came up a few times. The chain uses TRBV4-1 and TRBJ1-2, with D unclear. Deletions cut 0 bases from V and 5 bases from J, with 16 bases between. In germline, CDR1 is MGHRA, CDR2 YSYEKL. This CDR3 contains 16 residues. The CDR3 DNA reads as TGCGCCAGCAGCCAAGATCCGGACCTCCCGAGGTATGGCTACACCTTC. Its protein is CASSQDPDLPRYGYTF.

The rearrangement joins TRBV28 to TRBJ1-2; D may be TRBD1 (5 bases). V lost 5 bases, J lost 3 bases, and 13 bases lay in between. This CDR3 has 14 amino acids. CDR1 is MDHEN, CDR2 SYDVKM, per germline. The CDR3 spells CASSRGAGDYGYTF. The CDR3 coding sequence is TGTGCCAGCAGTCGGGGCGCAGGAGACTATGGCTACACCTTC.

This clone was detected only once. V gene TRBV7-9 combines with J gene TRBJ1-2; D unclear. Germline values: CDR1 SEHNR, CDR2 FQNEAQ (reference sequence). V was trimmed by 5 bases and J by 1 base, leaving 8 bases between them. CDR3 length: 13 amino acids. This CDR3 reads CASSQSGNYGYTF. The CDR3 DNA reads as TGTGCCAGCAGCCAGTCGGGTAACTATGGCTACACCTTC.

V usage is TRBV7-9 and J usage is TRBJ2-6, with TRBD1 matching 7 bases. V lost 0 bases, J lost 8 bases, and 4 bases stayed unmatched. CDR3 length: 15 amino acids. Per germline, CDR1 SEHNR and CDR2 FQNEAQ (reference sequence). DNA of the CDR3: TGTGCCAGCAGCTTAGCTACAGGGGAAACCAACGTCCTGACTTTC. Its translation is CASSLATGETNVLTF.

The V and J genes are TRBV5-4 and TRBJ2-2; 8 bases are a match to TRBD1. The CDR3 covers 15 residues. Germline V gives CDR1 SGHNT, CDR2 YYREEE (reference sequence). V shed 10 bases and J 5 bases; nucleotides not matched to a gene: 13. Here the CDR3 reads CAVHTGTGETGELFF. CDR3 nucleotides: TGTGCCGTCCACACCGGGACAGGCGAAACCGGGGAGCTGTTTTTT.

The chain uses TRBV29-1 and TRBJ2-7; D not certain. V lost 1 base to trimming and J lost 3 bases, with 7 bases between them. This CDR3 is built from 12 residues. Germline CDR1 is SQVTM and CDR2 is ANQGSEA. CDR3 residues: CSVEGASYEQYF. The CDR3 bases are TGCAGCGTTGAAGGGGCCAGCTACGAGCAGTACTTC.

The V gene is TRBV11-3, the J gene TRBJ2-2; D is unresolved. Germline-derived CDR1 and CDR2 are SGHNT and YENEEA. V lost 0 bases and J 3 bases, leaving 5 bases between the germline ends. The CDR3 covers 14 residues. The CDR3: CASSLDRDTGELFF. CDR3 DNA sequence: TGTGCCAGCAGCTTAGATCGTGACACCGGGGAGCTGTTTTTT.

The rearrangement uses TRBV4-3 and TRBJ2-7; D is undetermined. The ends were cut back, 1 base at V and 9 bases at J, with 16 bases in the middle. The CDR3 contains 14 residues. Germline V gene data show CDR1 as LGHNA and CDR2 as YSLEER. The DNA for the CDR3 is TGCGCCAGCAGCCAAGGGGTAAGCGCCCTCGGGCAGTACTTC. It codes for CASSQGVSALGQYF.